Following are 30 T cell receptor beta chains from one sample sequenced in a study of T-cell memory formation after mild COVID-19. In TCRdb, the 5' RACE reads were re-called with MiXCR into one record per CDR3 protein. This sample has about 400,000 distinct CDR3 sequences, with more than 20% found just once. The sequenced sample consisted of PBMCs or a T cell subset sorted from them (not recorded which). These receptors all come from an adult woman who had mild COVID-19 (a few samples of this study predate the infection). Cell type and time point are not known.

Comments on this clonotype: The limits of the CDR3 on the DNA are not certain, so only TCRdb's listed CDR3 is given. The V gene is TRBV28, the J gene TRBJ2-5. The V gene's germline CDR1 is MDHEN and CDR2 SYDVKM. The CDR3 has 11 residues if both end residues are counted. The CDR3 sequence is CASSTSETQYF.

Written as DNA, the CDR3 is TGTGCCAGCAGCTTTGGGGCAGGTTATAGCGAAAAACTGTTTTTT. Amino acid sequence: CASSFGAGYSEKLFF. The V gene is TRBV5-5, the J gene TRBJ1-4, with D maybe TRBD1 (5 bases). This CDR3 is built from 15 residues. V lost 2 bases, J lost 8 bases, and 16 bases lay in between. In germline, CDR1 is SGHKS, CDR2 YYEKEE (reference sequence).

V is TRBV18 and J is TRBJ1-5; no firm D call. The germline V and J ends were trimmed by 5 bases and 4 bases, with 15 bases remaining between them. Germline assignment: CDR1 KGHSH and CDR2 LQKENI. CDR3 size: 15 residues. Here the CDR3 reads CASSKEISGNQPQHF. In DNA form, the CDR3 reads TGTGCCAGCTCAAAGGAAATATCAGGAAATCAGCCCCAGCATTTT.

This clonotype has a handful of counts. The chain employs TRBV15 and TRBJ2-7; TRBD2 matches 9 bases. The CDR3 runs to 15 residues. Germline assignment: CDR1 LNHNV and CDR2 YYDKDF (reference sequence). V lost 1 base, J lost 1 base, and 2 bases stayed unmatched. DNA of the CDR3: TGTGCCACCAGCAGAGGGGCGGGAGGGTCCTACGAGCAGTACTTC. It is translated as CATSRGAGGSYEQYF.

This clonotype was observed a few times. The CDR3 region has the DNA TGTGCCAGCAGCCAAGATATGGACAGGGTAGAAGGGCAGTACTTC. Translating gives CASSQDMDRVEGQYF. This chain links TRBV3-1 with TRBJ2-7, with 8 bases identical to TRBD1. Trimming removed 0 bases from V and 9 bases from J; junction bases left unmatched: 10. Germline-derived CDR1 and CDR2 are LGHDT and YNNKEL (reference sequence). The CDR3 consists of 15 residues.

This clonotype occurred a few times. V gene TRBV9 combines with J gene TRBJ2-3; 10 nucleotides match TRBD2. The CDR3 is 14 amino acids. J lost 4 bases, V lost 3 bases, and 2 bases had no gene match. Germline values: CDR1 SGDLS, CDR2 YYNGEE. CDR3 bases: TGTGCCAGCAGCGCTAGCGGGAGTTCAGATACGCAGTATTTT. It specifies CASSASGSSDTQYF.

The V gene is TRBV6-1, the J gene TRBJ2-7, with a weak D call TRBD1 (6 bases). This CDR3 comprises 15 residues. CDR1 is MNHNS, CDR2 SASEGT, per germline. Trimming removed 6 bases from V and 3 bases from J, with 18 bases in between. CDR3 in amino acids: CASRTGRSPRYEQYF. In DNA form, the CDR3 reads TGTGCCAGCAGGACAGGAAGGAGCCCCCGCTACGAGCAGTACTTC.

This clonotype has more than one count but fewer than ten. The rearrangement uses TRBV7-9 and TRBJ2-5; D is perhaps TRBD1 or TRBD2 (6 bases each). CDR1 and CDR2 (germline): SEHNR, FQNEAQ (reference sequence). V was clipped by 8 bases and J by 5 bases, with 15 bases between them. This CDR3 has 13 amino acids. The DNA of the CDR3 is TGTGCCAGCCGACATCAGGGGAGGGAGACCCAGTACTTC. Encoded protein: CASRHQGRETQYF.

This clonotype has only a few counts. The chain joins TRBV7-9 to TRBJ2-5, with D unclear. The germline V gene encodes CDR1 SEHNR and CDR2 FQNEAQ (reference sequence). The CDR3 spans 14 residues. V was pared by 5 bases and J by 1 base, with 11 bases between. The chain's CDR3 is CASSPQRLQETQYF. The CDR3 coding sequence is TGTGCCAGCAGCCCCCAGAGGCTCCAAGAGACCCAGTACTTC.

This rearrangement joins TRBV7-9 to TRBJ1-1; D is undetermined. V was clipped by 8 bases and J by 0 bases, with 13 bases between them. There are 14 residues in the CDR3. Germline values: CDR1 SEHNR, CDR2 FQNEAQ (reference sequence). The CDR3 loop is CASRKSDLNTEAFF. Here the CDR3 DNA reads TGTGCCAGCCGTAAATCGGATCTGAACACTGAAGCTTTCTTT.

This clonotype was counted between two and nine times. The chain has TRBV3-1 and TRBJ1-2, with a weak D call TRBD1 (5 bases). With 1 base removed from V and 1 base from J, the gap between germline ends came to 10 bases. The germline V gene has CDR1 LGHDT and CDR2 YNNKEL (reference sequence). This CDR3 is built from 15 residues. CDR3 in amino acids: CASSQGRGGNYGYTF. In DNA, the CDR3 is TGTGCCAGCAGCCAAGGAAGGGGCGGTAACTATGGCTACACCTTC.

The gene calls are TRBV12-3 or TRBV12-4 and TRBJ1-1, with 11 positions matching TRBD1. V lost 4 bases to trimming and J lost 6 bases; unmatched junction nucleotides: 4. This CDR3 is built from 14 residues. The CDR3 coding sequence is TGTGCCAGCAGTTGGGACAGGGGGAAGTCTGAAGCTTTCTTT. Its translation is CASSWDRGKSEAFF.

This clonotype turned up a few times. CDR3: CASSSHPGGASTEAFF. Here the CDR3 DNA reads TGTGCCAGCAGTTCCCATCCAGGGGGCGCGAGCACTGAAGCTTTCTTT. V usage is TRBV12-3 or TRBV12-4 and J usage is TRBJ1-1, with TRBD1 matching 8 bases. CDR3 length: 16 amino acids. V lost 4 bases and J lost 4; bases outside the gene matches: 11.

The CDR3 here is CASSFSGSEETQYF. The CDR3 DNA follows: TGCGCCAGCAGCTTCAGCGGTAGTGAAGAGACCCAGTACTTC. The chain carries TRBV5-1 and TRBJ2-5, with D perhaps matching TRBD2 (5 bases). CDR3 size: 14 residues. The germline V gene encodes CDR1 SGHRS and CDR2 YFSETQ. Deletions cut 2 bases from V and 3 bases from J, with 11 bases between.

This clonotype was recorded a few times. CDR3 protein: CASSAGRPTNTGELFF. In DNA, the CDR3 is TGTGCCAGCAGCGCCGGACGCCCCACGAACACCGGGGAGCTGTTTTTT. The rearrangement uses TRBV9 and TRBJ2-2; D not resolved. The germline CDR1 and CDR2 sequences are SGDLS and YYNGEE. The CDR3 sequence is 16 residues long. With 3 bases removed from V and 0 bases from J, the gap between germline ends came to 12 bases.

This clonotype was seen only a few times. The chain uses TRBV7-8 and TRBJ2-7; D ambiguous. The CDR3 is 16 residues long. V lost 1 base and J lost 4, with 17 bases in between. Germline loops: CDR1 SGHVS, CDR2 FQNEAQ. The CDR3 here is CASSLEAGPLPYEQYF. DNA of the CDR3: TGTGCCAGCAGCTTAGAGGCAGGTCCTCTACCTTACGAGCAGTACTTC.

The chain carries TRBV6-5 and TRBJ2-2; D uncertain. CDR3 length: 16 residues. The germline gives CDR1 MNHEY, CDR2 SVGAGI. V shed 0 bases and J shed 5 bases, with 13 bases lying between them. The CDR3 coding sequence is TGTGCCAGCAGTTACTCTCGGCGGAACCCGACCGGGGAGCTGTTTTTT. Its translation is CASSYSRRNPTGELFF.

V gene TRBV5-6 combines with J gene TRBJ2-2; D is uncertain. The CDR3 loop spans 15 amino acids. Germline V gene data show CDR1 as SGHDT and CDR2 as YYEEEE. Trimming took off 6 bases at V and 0 bases at J, with 12 bases between the two ends. CDR3 sequence: CASTTPHSNTGELFF. CDR3 DNA sequence: TGTGCCAGCACCACCCCGCATTCGAACACCGGGGAGCTGTTTTTT.

The J gene is TRBJ2-7, the V gene TRBV7-9; no firm D call. The CDR3 consists of 17 residues. Deletions cut 1 base from V and 0 bases from J, with 16 bases between. The germline CDR1 and CDR2 sequences are SEHNR and FQNEAQ (reference sequence). In DNA form, the CDR3 reads TGTGCCAGCAGCTTAGACTATGGGGTTAACATCTCCTACGAGCAGTACTTC. Protein product: CASSLDYGVNISYEQYF.

The chain joins TRBV5-1 to TRBJ2-7, with 13 positions matching TRBD2. The V segment lost 3 bases and the J segment 1 base; nucleotides outside the gene matches: 7. The CDR3 sequence is 17 residues long. Per the germline V gene, CDR1 is SGHRS and CDR2 is YFSETQ. The CDR3 coding sequence is TGCGCCAGCAGCTACGGGACTAGCGGGGAAGGGTCCTACGAGCAGTACTTC. Protein sequence: CASSYGTSGEGSYEQYF.

The chain is built from TRBV5-5 and TRBJ1-2; 8 bases align to TRBD1. V dropped 4 bases and J dropped 9; count of bases not matched to a gene: 8. There are 13 residues in the CDR3. Germline V gene sequence: CDR1 SGHKS, CDR2 YYEKEE (reference sequence). The CDR3 DNA reads TGTGCCAGCAGCCGTACGACAGGGGCTAGCTACACCTTC. Amino acids: CASSRTTGASYTF.

The V gene is TRBV4-3, the J gene TRBJ2-3; D is possibly TRBD2 (5 bases). Trimming removed 1 base at V and 1 base at J, with 9 bases between. The CDR3 loop spans 15 amino acids. Germline CDR1 is LGHNA and CDR2 is YSLEER. CDR3: CASSQVGIRTDTQYF. For the CDR3, the DNA is TGCGCCAGCAGCCAAGTCGGGATCCGCACAGATACGCAGTATTTT.

In its sample, this clonotype was seen a few times. The chain employs TRBV11-2 and TRBJ2-1, with D perhaps TRBD1 (6 bases). Germline loops: CDR1 SGHAT, CDR2 FQNNGV. The CDR3 spans 16 residues. Trimming removed 6 bases at V and 9 bases at J, with 24 bases between. CDR3 nucleotide sequence: TGTGCCAGCAGTTCCCCCCAGTTGGCGCAGGGGAGTGAGCAGTTCTTC. Translation: CASSSPQLAQGSEQFF.

This clonotype was seen more than once but under ten times. The V gene is TRBV3-1, the J gene TRBJ1-4; D is perhaps TRBD1 (6 bases). This CDR3 comprises 14 residues. V was clipped by 4 bases and J by 8 bases, with 14 bases between them. Germline CDR1 is LGHDT and CDR2 is YNNKEL (reference sequence). The CDR3 loop reads CASSPGVPPEKLFF. The CDR3 nucleotides read TGTGCCAGCAGCCCAGGGGTCCCCCCGGAAAAACTGTTTTTT.

This clonotype turned up a few times. The genes are TRBV20-1 and TRBJ2-7, with D tentatively TRBD2 (5 bases). The germline gives CDR1 DFQATT, CDR2 SNEGSKA (reference sequence). The CDR3 covers 13 residues. V dropped 4 bases and J dropped 2 bases, with 12 bases sitting between them. This chain's CDR3 is CSAMVANTYEQYF. CDR3 bases: TGCAGTGCTATGGTAGCGAATACCTACGAGCAGTACTTC.

This clonotype was seen many times. V gene TRBV9 combines with J gene TRBJ2-5; 7 bases map to TRBD2. The CDR3 loop spans 14 amino acids. Germline CDR1 is SGDLS and CDR2 is YYNGEE. V lost 4 bases, J lost 2 bases, and 5 bases stayed unmatched. CDR3 protein: CASSLTSVQETQYF. The CDR3 nucleotides are TGTGCCAGCAGCCTTACTAGCGTTCAAGAGACCCAGTACTTC.

The V call is TRBV6-6, the J call TRBJ2-3; 8 bases match TRBD2. Germline CDR1 is MNHNY and CDR2 is SVGAGI (reference sequence). CDR3 size: 15 residues. CDR3 amino acids: CVSSASGRRTDTQYF. In DNA, the CDR3 is TGTGTCTCCAGTGCGAGCGGGAGAAGGACAGATACGCAGTATTTT.

This clonotype has more than one count but fewer than ten. The chain joins TRBV7-2 to TRBJ2-1; D is tentatively TRBD1 or TRBD2 (6 bases each). Trimming cost V 1 base and J 3 bases, with 13 bases left between them. From germline, CDR1 is SGHTA and CDR2 FQGNSA. The CDR3 covers 16 residues. DNA for the CDR3: TGTGCCAGCAGCTTAGAGGGCGGAGGGGGCTACAATGAGCAGTTCTTC. Translating it yields CASSLEGGGGYNEQFF. The full variable domain, rest sourced from reference TRBV7-2 and TRBJ2-1, is GAGVSQSPSNKVTEKGKDVELRCDPISGHTALYWYRQSLGQGLEFLIYFQGNSAPDKSGLPSDRFSAERTGGSVSTLTIQRTQQEDSAVYLCASSLEGGGGYNEQFFGPGTRLTVL.

The J gene is TRBJ1-1, the V gene TRBV12-3 or TRBV12-4; no clear D. The CDR3 runs 14 residues. Trimming cost V 3 bases and J 4 bases, with 12 bases left between them. CDR3 region: CASSLSMLGTEAFF. The CDR3 region has the DNA TGTGCCAGCAGTTTGTCAATGTTGGGCACTGAAGCTTTCTTT.

The chain has TRBV7-2 and TRBJ2-5; D remains ambiguous. The CDR3 extends over 14 amino acids. From germline, CDR1 is SGHTA and CDR2 FQGNSA. The V end lost 5 bases, the J end lost 0 bases, and 10 bases lay between the germline ends. DNA of the CDR3: TGTGCCAGCAGCGGGTGGGCATACCAAGAGACCCAGTACTTC. It codes for CASSGWAYQETQYF.